This TCR beta chain was retrieved from a study of T cells after yellow fever vaccination. TCRdb called the 5' RACE reads again in MiXCR, with one record for every CDR3 protein. The sample contains approximately 150,000 distinct CDR3 sequences, roughly a tenth of which appear only once. Trimming cost V 10 bases and J 1 base; bases outside gene matches: 4. The CDR3 covers 13 residues. Germline lookup yields CDR1 ENHRY and CDR2 SYGVKD. The study's findings and limits: Secondary responses were weaker yet peaked faster, day 5 versus 15.

About this clonotype itself: No antigen is known for it.

V is TRBV10-3 and J is TRBJ1-2; 9 nucleotides line up with TRBD1. The clonotype originates from a man aged 18-30 years who received the YFV17D yellow fever vaccine. The specimen was CD8+ T cells sorted from PBMCs, collected 45 days after the yellow fever booster vaccination. The CDR3 nucleotides are TGTGCCACACAGGGGGCAGTTAACTATGGCTACACCTTC. This sequence encodes CATQGAVNYGYTF.